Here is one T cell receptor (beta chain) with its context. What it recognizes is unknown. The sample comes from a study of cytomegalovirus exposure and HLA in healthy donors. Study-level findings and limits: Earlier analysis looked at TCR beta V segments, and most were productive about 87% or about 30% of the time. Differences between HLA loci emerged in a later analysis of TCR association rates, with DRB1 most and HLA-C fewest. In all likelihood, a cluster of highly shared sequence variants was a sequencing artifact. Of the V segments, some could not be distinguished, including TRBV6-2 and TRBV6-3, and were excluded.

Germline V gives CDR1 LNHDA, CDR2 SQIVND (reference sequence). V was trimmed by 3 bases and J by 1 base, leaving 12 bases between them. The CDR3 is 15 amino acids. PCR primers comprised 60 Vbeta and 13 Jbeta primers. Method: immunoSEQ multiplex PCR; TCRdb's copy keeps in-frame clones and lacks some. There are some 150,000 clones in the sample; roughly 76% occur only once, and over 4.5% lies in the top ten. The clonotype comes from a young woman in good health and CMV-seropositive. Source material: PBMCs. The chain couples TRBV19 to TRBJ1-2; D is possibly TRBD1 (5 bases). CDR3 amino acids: CASSIGGRGNYGYTF. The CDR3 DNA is TGTGCCAGTAGTATTGGGGGGAGAGGTAACTATGGCTACACCTTC.